This T cell receptor (beta chain) was identified in a study of fetal regulatory T cell absence and autoimmunity listed by TCRdb under 2017. Describing the broader study: Exocrine pancreas autoimmunity was seen in the IPEX patients without clinical diabetes. The full study reports these points: Cord blood and pancreas had broadly similar TRB gene family usage, resembling published neonatal and adult repertoires. The TCR compartment showed significant oligoclonal enrichment in pancreas versus cord blood, with some top clones over 85-fold enriched. The oligoclonal enrichment was interpreted as supporting antigen-driven autoimmunity in the pancreas before birth in IPEX syndrome.

The CDR3 holds 16 amino acids from the cysteine to the phenylalanine. Only the CDR3 part of the read is kept: 48 bases, read in frame from the first base. Trimming takes 8 bases off V and 0 bases off J; junction bases not matched to a gene: 9. CDR1 and CDR2 are read off the germline V gene (reference sequence) as SEHNR and FQNEAQ. With respect to this clone: The antigen this receptor binds is unknown. Base qualities are missing; no much larger clone stands one base away.

On the immunoSEQ human TCRbeta survey platform, a two-step multiplex PCR amplified and barcoded the TCRbeta CDR3 regions. Illumina instruments were used to sequence the libraries, and IgH from the same samples was sequenced in parallel. The authors' pipeline ran thus. To remove PCR and sequencing errors, raw reads were filtered against IMGT V, D, J definitions and grouped with a nearest-neighbor algorithm. A clone was defined as an identical nucleotide sequence, and differential abundance between tissues was tested with a Fisher exact test for each clone using a pFDR threshold of p<0.01. Clones whose frequencies were too low for statistical inference were excluded by a minimum inclusion filter of 10 in either sample. The immunoSEQ Analyzer was used for pairwise clonal comparisons, while IMGT tools were used to assess gene family usage. This is the immuneACCESS table as TCRdb keeps it, with only in-frame sequences that have V and J called. A part of the clones is gone; compared with another copy, unresolved V genes explain less than half, and the rest is unexplained. V and J calls and clone size are those listed in that table; D and trimming were worked out from the DNA. The sample table records some 44,000 clones; about four fifths of these occur just once. Clones ranked in the top ten supply 0.35% to 0.45% of the sample.

The DNeasy Blood and Tissue Kit was used to extract roughly 1.9-3.2 ug of genomic DNA from either umbilical cord blood or frozen pancreas. The sequenced material came from cord blood. The sequence derives from a newborn boy with IPEX syndrome. The sequence joins TRBV7-9 to TRBJ2-2; 7 bases in between match TRBD2. The nucleotide sequence reads TGTGCCAGCCCAGCGGGGCGGGGCCCGAACACCGGGGAGCTGTTTTTT. Its protein is CASPAGRGPNTGELFF.